This TCR beta chain was captured by sequencing in a study of T cell repertoires in cytomegalovirus infection (dated by TCRdb to the late 2010s). At the level of the whole study: Because public TCR beta signatures pointed to carriage of CMV infection together with the matching HLA type, the HLA type of each donor mattered for the analysis.

The sequencer was an Illumina HiSeq 1500. TCRdb trimmed public reads at Q25 via fastp, called clones via MiXCR and kept in-frame beta chains. Duplicate CDR3 protein sequences are folded into a single record with the most common DNA and genes. A total of 450,000 to 600,000 distinct CDR3 sequences appear in this sample, roughly 12% of them only once. The ten largest clones take up 10% of the sample. Study-wide conclusions, independent of this receptor: In the ex vivo response, HLA-C-restricted CMV-specific TCR beta clonotypes were dominant, and in two of eight donors the single most frequent clonotype came from this HLA-C-restricted group. In both this cohort and an independent 352-donor cohort, the cumulative frequency of public TCR beta family members distinguished carriers of CMV infection plus the relevant HLA type.

There are many counts of this clonotype. The antigen this receptor binds is unknown. The input lacks base qualities; no much larger clone sits a single base away. The germline V gene provides CDR1 ENHRY and CDR2 SYGVKD. The CDR3 numbers 16 residues from cysteine through phenylalanine. The DNA shown is the 48-base CDR3, in frame from base 1. Trimming removed 11 bases from V and 7 bases from J, leaving 24 bases between the germline ends. The specimen was PBMCs. Rearrangement joined TRBV10-3 to TRBJ1-6, with TRBD1 tentatively as D gene (6 bases match). The receptor was derived from a human donor in good health (CMV status not recorded). Some clones in this sample may be carry-over from other donors' samples. The CDR3 here reads CARIHRTALWNSPLHF. The bases are TGTGCCCGCATCCACAGGACAGCGTTGTGGAATTCACCCCTCCACTTT.